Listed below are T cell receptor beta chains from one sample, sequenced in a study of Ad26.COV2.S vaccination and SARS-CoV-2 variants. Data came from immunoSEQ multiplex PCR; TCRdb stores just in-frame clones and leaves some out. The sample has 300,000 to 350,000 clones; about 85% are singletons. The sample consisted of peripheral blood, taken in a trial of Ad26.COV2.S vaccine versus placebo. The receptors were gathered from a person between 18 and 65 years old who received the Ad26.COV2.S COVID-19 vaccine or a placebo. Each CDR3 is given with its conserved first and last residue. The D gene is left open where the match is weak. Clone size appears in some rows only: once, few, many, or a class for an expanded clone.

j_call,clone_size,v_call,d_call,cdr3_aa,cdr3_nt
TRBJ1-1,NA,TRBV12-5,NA,CASVPHRPPVGGTEAFF,TGTGCTAGTGTTCCCCATAGACCTCCGGTCGGCGGCACTGAAGCTTTCTTT
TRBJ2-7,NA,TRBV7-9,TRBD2,CAAGANLDYEQYF,TGTGCAGCGGGGGCGAATCTAGACTACGAGCAGTACTTC
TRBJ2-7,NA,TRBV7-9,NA,CASSSPTRPDYEQYF,TGTGCCAGCAGCTCCCCGACTAGGCCCGACTACGAGCAGTACTTC
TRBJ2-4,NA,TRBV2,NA,CASSLDQVAKNIQYF,TGTGCCAGCAGCCTTGACCAGGTAGCCAAAAACATTCAGTACTTC
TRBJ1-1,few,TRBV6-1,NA,CASSEVGTEAFF,TGTGCCAGCAGTGAAGTGGGCACTGAAGCTTTCTTT
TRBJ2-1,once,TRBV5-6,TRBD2,CASSSGTSGGAWYNEQFF,TGTGCCAGCAGCTCCGGGACTAGCGGGGGGGCCTGGTACAATGAGCAGTTCTTC
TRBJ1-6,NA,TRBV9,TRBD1,CASSVEDRGHWGNSPLHF,TGTGCCAGCAGCGTAGAGGACAGGGGGCATTGGGGGAATTCACCCCTCCACTTT
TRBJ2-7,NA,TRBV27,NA,CASSLRAELPYEQYF,TGTGCCAGCAGTTTAAGGGCCGAACTTCCCTACGAGCAGTACTTC
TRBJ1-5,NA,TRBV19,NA,CASSIVGSGGDQPQHF,TGTGCCAGTAGTATAGTTGGTTCGGGGGGCGATCAGCCCCAGCATTTT
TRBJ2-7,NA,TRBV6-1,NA,CASSEGYRAAYEQYF,TGTGCCAGCAGTGAAGGCTACAGGGCCGCCTACGAGCAGTACTTC
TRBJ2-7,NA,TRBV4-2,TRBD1,CASSLLRQGAEQYF,TGTGCCAGCAGCCTGCTGAGACAGGGGGCCGAGCAGTACTTC
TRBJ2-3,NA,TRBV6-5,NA,CASSSGSDTQYF,TGTGCCAGCAGTTCTGGCTCAGATACGCAGTATTTT
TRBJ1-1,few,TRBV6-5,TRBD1,CASSYSTGDRGTEAFF,TGTGCCAGCAGTTACTCTACAGGGGATCGGGGGACTGAAGCTTTCTTT
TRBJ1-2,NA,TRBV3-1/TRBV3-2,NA,CASSQRQVGGYTF,TGTGCCAGCAGCCAAAGACAGGTTGGTGGCTACACCTTC
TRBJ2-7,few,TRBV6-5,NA,CASSYDRSYEQYF,TGTGCCAGCAGTTACGACAGGTCCTACGAGCAGTACTTC
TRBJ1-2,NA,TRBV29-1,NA,CSVEKASIGYTF,TGCAGCGTTGAAAAGGCCAGTATCGGCTACACCTTC
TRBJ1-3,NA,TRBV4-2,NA,CASSPYLGGATSSSGNTIYF,TGTGCCAGCAGCCCCTACTTGGGTGGGGCGACGTCGAGCTCTGGAAACACCATATATTTT
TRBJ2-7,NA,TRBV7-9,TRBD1,CASSATGDEQYF,TGTGCCAGCAGCGCCACAGGGGACGAGCAGTACTTC
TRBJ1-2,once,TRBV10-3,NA,CAISGDKLSYTF,TGTGCCATCAGTGGAGACAAGCTAAGCTACACCTTC
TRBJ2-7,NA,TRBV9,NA,CASSVAPAGNYEQYF,TGTGCCAGCAGCGTAGCTCCAGCTGGGAATTACGAGCAGTACTTC
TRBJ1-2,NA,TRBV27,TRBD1,CASSPEGTGGYGYTF,TGTGCCAGCAGTCCAGAGGGGACAGGGGGTTATGGCTACACCTTC
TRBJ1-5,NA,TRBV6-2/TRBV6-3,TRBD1,CASSYGTTGGEWYQPQHF,TGTGCCAGCAGTTACGGAACAACAGGGGGCGAATGGTATCAGCCCCAGCATTTT
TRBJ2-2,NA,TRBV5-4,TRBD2,CASRSSRGLAGQELFF,TGTGCCAGCAGATCTTCCCGGGGACTAGCGGGACAGGAGCTGTTTTTT
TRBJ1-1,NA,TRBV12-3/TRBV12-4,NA,CASTLGKAHEAFF,TGTGCCAGCACCCTCGGGAAGGCCCATGAAGCTTTCTTT